This passage covers 22 T cell receptor beta chains from one sample sequenced in a study of shared clonotypes between healthy human individuals. TCRdb's table, derived via immunoSEQ multiplex PCR, lists solely in-frame clones and lacks some. The profile shows around 690,000 clones, about 92% of them singletons. The sample consisted of memory CD8+ T cells from PBMCs. The subset denotes: CD45RO+ cells pooled with CCR7-negative TemRA cells. Receptor source: a man aged 18 to 30 in good health. Some clones in this sample may be carry-over from other donors' samples.

The chain joins TRBV10-2 to TRBJ2-7; 9 bases line up with TRBD2. V trimming: 4 bases; J trimming: 3 bases; junction bases outside the gene matches: 7. The germline V gene encodes CDR1 WSHSY and CDR2 SAAADI. The CDR3 is made up of 15 amino acids. CDR3 loop: CASSVLLAGNYEQYF. The CDR3 DNA sequence: TGCGCCAGCAGTGTATTGCTAGCGGGAAACTACGAGCAGTACTTC.

V and J are TRBV7-9 and TRBJ2-5; 7 nucleotides agree with TRBD2. The length of the CDR3 is 15 residues. The J segment lost 0 bases and the V segment lost 5 bases, leaving 6 bases of the junction unmatched. Germline CDR1 SEHNR, CDR2 FQNEAQ (reference sequence). The DNA for the CDR3 is TGTGCCAGCAGCCCGATCGGGACTAACCAAGAGACCCAGTACTTC. It translates to CASSPIGTNQETQYF.

The chain joins TRBV28 to TRBJ2-3; D not resolved. The CDR3 is 15 amino acids. Between the trimmed V and J ends, which lost 6 bases and 0 bases, there was a span of 13 bases. The germline CDR1 and CDR2 sequences are MDHEN and SYDVKM. The CDR3 region has the DNA TGTGCCAGCAGCCTCAGGAAGACTAGCACAGATACGCAGTATTTT. Its protein product is CASSLRKTSTDTQYF.

This chain joins TRBV15 and TRBJ2-5, with D perhaps matching TRBD2 (5 bases). The CDR3 is 15 residues long. The V end was cut by 0 bases, the J end by 2 bases, with 10 bases between. The germline V gene encodes CDR1 LNHNV and CDR2 YYDKDF (reference sequence). DNA for the CDR3: TGTGCCACCAGCAGAGACGGACTCATTCAAGAGACCCAGTACTTC. Protein product: CATSRDGLIQETQYF.

CDR3 DNA: TGTGCCAGCAGTTTATCGGACGGGAACTACGAGCAGTACTTC. Translating it yields CASSLSDGNYEQYF. The chain is built from TRBV27 and TRBJ2-7; tentative D call: TRBD2 (5 bases). Looked up from germline, CDR1 is MNHEY and CDR2 is SMNVEV (reference sequence). The ends were cut back, 0 bases at V and 3 bases at J, with 9 bases in the middle. CDR3 length equals 14 residues.

This clone was seen a few times. The genes are TRBV27 and TRBJ1-5; a possible D gene is TRBD1 (5 bases). The CDR3 is 10 residues long. The V end lost 11 bases, the J end lost 6 bases, and 8 bases lay between the germline ends. CDR1 MNHEY and CDR2 SMNVEV come from the germline V gene (reference sequence). CDR3 amino acids: CAVGPQPQHF. The CDR3 region has the DNA TGTGCCGTGGGACCTCAGCCCCAGCATTTT.

The chain employs TRBV19 and TRBJ2-7; 7 bases line up with TRBD1. The CDR3 is 13 residues long. Trimming cost V 6 bases and J 3 bases; bases outside gene matches: 5. The germline V gene encodes CDR1 LNHDA and CDR2 SQIVND (reference sequence). The CDR3 DNA is TGTGCCAGTAGGGCCGCAGGGGGCTACGAGCAGTACTTC. Translating gives CASRAAGGYEQYF.

V is TRBV30 and J is TRBJ2-5; D not certain. Trimming removed 3 bases at V and 4 bases at J, with 6 bases between. The germline gives CDR1 GTSNPN, CDR2 SVGIG (reference sequence). The length of the CDR3 is 11 residues. The CDR3 reads CAWRFLETQYF. DNA of the CDR3: TGTGCCTGGAGGTTTCTAGAGACCCAGTACTTC.

The chain is built from TRBV5-4 and TRBJ1-1; D unclear. The CDR3 loop spans 13 amino acids. Germline-derived CDR1 and CDR2 are SGHNT and YYREEE (reference sequence). V dropped 4 bases and J dropped 4 bases, with 11 bases sitting between them. The CDR3 DNA reads TGTGCCAGCAGCGGTAGTCCGTCCACTGAAGCTTTCTTT. It specifies CASSGSPSTEAFF.

This clone was observed a few times. The chain links TRBV29-1 to TRBJ1-1; D not resolved. V lost 7 bases and J 4 bases, leaving 16 bases between the germline ends. The germline V gene encodes CDR1 SQVTM and CDR2 ANQGSEA. CDR3 size: 13 residues. The CDR3 coding sequence is TGCAGCGGGATGGCGCCGTGGGGCACTGAAGCTTTCTTT. Protein product: CSGMAPWGTEAFF.

The rearrangement links TRBV11-2 to TRBJ2-7; TRBD1 matches 10 bases. This CDR3 comprises 14 residues. Per the germline V gene, CDR1 is SGHAT and CDR2 is FQNNGV. J gave up 3 bases and V 3 bases, and 2 bases lay outside the gene matches. This CDR3 reads CASSFGQGDYEQYF. CDR3 DNA sequence: TGTGCCAGCAGCTTCGGACAGGGGGACTACGAGCAGTACTTC. Together with reference TRBV11-2 and TRBJ2-7, the CDR3 gives the full variable domain: EAGVAQSPRYKIIEKRQSVAFWCNPISGHATLYWYQQILGQGPKLLIQFQNNGVVDDSQLPKDRFSAERLKGVDSTLKIQPAKLEDSAVYLCASSFGQGDYEQYFGPGTRLTVT.

The CDR3 is CASSPGPPTSANEKLFF. The DNA of the CDR3 is TGTGCCAGCAGCCCCGGCCCCCCCACCTCCGCTAATGAAAAACTGTTTTTT. The genes are TRBV7-9 and TRBJ1-4; no firm D call. The CDR3 runs 17 residues. Trimming took 5 bases from V and 3 from J, leaving 19 bases between them. From germline, CDR1 is SEHNR and CDR2 FQNEAQ (reference sequence).

The rearrangement joins TRBV29-1 to TRBJ1-2; TRBD1 aligns across 7 bases. Trimming cost V 1 base and J 6 bases; bases outside gene matches: 5. Germline assignment: CDR1 SQVTM and CDR2 ANQGSEA. The CDR3 is 13 residues long. The CDR3 spells CSVEVDREDGYTF. The CDR3 DNA is TGCAGCGTTGAAGTTGACAGGGAGGATGGCTACACCTTC.

V usage is TRBV11-3 and J usage is TRBJ2-7, with a possible D match to TRBD2 (7 bases). Germline values: CDR1 SGHNT, CDR2 YENEEA. The CDR3 consists of 16 residues. The germline V and J ends were trimmed by 5 bases and 9 bases, with 26 bases remaining between them. In DNA form, the CDR3 reads TGTGCCAGCAGCCCCCCGCGGGCACAGGGTTCGGGGGGGCAGTACTTC. Residues: CASSPPRAQGSGGQYF.

The chain combines TRBV7-2 with TRBJ2-7; D gene unclear. The CDR3 is 15 residues long. Germline loops: CDR1 SGHTA, CDR2 FQGNSA. V lost 1 base, J lost 0 bases, and 10 bases lay in between. CDR3 sequence (DNA): TGTGCCAGCAGCTTAGGCCTTTTATTCTCCTACGAGCAGTACTTC. Its translation: CASSLGLLFSYEQYF. Drawing the rest from reference TRBV7-2 and TRBJ2-7, the complete variable domain is GAGVSQSPSNKVTEKGKDVELRCDPISGHTALYWYRQSLGQGLEFLIYFQGNSAPDKSGLPSDRFSAERTGGSVSTLTIQRTQQEDSAVYLCASSLGLLFSYEQYFGPGTRLTVT.

The CDR3 spells CASSTTDRFSDAQYF. The CDR3 DNA reads as TGCGCCAGCAGCACCACAGACAGGTTTTCCGACGCCCAGTACTTC. The rearrangement joins TRBV5-1 to TRBJ2-5; tentative D call: TRBD1 (6 bases). CDR1 SGHRS and CDR2 YFSETQ come from the germline V gene. Trimming stripped 4 bases from V and 9 bases from J, with 22 bases between. This CDR3 spans 15 amino acids.

The chain employs TRBV13 and TRBJ2-7; D tentatively fits TRBD1 or TRBD2 (5 bases each). This CDR3 contains 14 residues. Germline V CDR1 and CDR2: PRHDT, FYEKMQ (reference sequence). V lost 4 bases, J lost 2 bases, and 12 bases lay in between. In DNA, the CDR3 is TGTGCCAGCAGCTCCCGGGACGCCACCTACGAGCAGTACTTC. Translated: CASSSRDATYEQYF.

The chain links TRBV5-1 to TRBJ2-5; 7 positions match TRBD2. Germline V gives CDR1 SGHRS, CDR2 YFSETQ. After removal of 7 bases from V and 2 bases from J, the junction contained 8 bases not matched to a gene. CDR3 length: 14 residues. The CDR3 DNA follows: TGCGCCAGCCTGGGAGGGAAGGAGCAAGAGACCCAGTACTTC. This gives the protein CASLGGKEQETQYF.

The chain has TRBV27 and TRBJ2-1; TRBD2 might be the D (5 bases). V shed 2 bases and J shed 10 bases, with 18 bases lying between them. The germline V gene encodes CDR1 MNHEY and CDR2 SMNVEV (reference sequence). CDR3 size: 15 residues. Here the CDR3 reads CASSLSGSSGGEQFF. Written as DNA, the CDR3 is TGTGCCAGCAGTTTAAGCGGTAGCTCGGGTGGAGAGCAGTTCTTC.

The J gene is TRBJ2-2, the V gene TRBV15; weak D call: TRBD1 (6 bases). The CDR3 contains 16 residues. Germline V lookup: CDR1 LNHNV, CDR2 YYDKDF (reference sequence). The V and J ends lost 4 bases and 6 bases respectively, with 18 bases between them. The CDR3 loop is CATSTDRPPVPGELFF. CDR3 coding DNA: TGTGCCACCAGCACAGACAGGCCCCCCGTTCCCGGGGAGCTGTTTTTT.

J is TRBJ2-7 and V is TRBV28; 8 nucleotides line up with TRBD2. CDR1 and CDR2 from the germline V gene are MDHEN and SYDVKM. This CDR3 is built from 18 residues. Trimming at V came to 6 bases and at J to 4 bases, leaving 20 bases not matched to a gene. The CDR3 loop reads CASSPHLRGGLFLYEQYF. The CDR3 bases are TGTGCCAGCAGCCCCCACCTCCGGGGGGGCCTATTCCTGTACGAGCAGTACTTC.

The rearrangement joins TRBV28 to TRBJ1-1, with D possibly being TRBD1 (5 bases). The germline CDR1 and CDR2 sequences are MDHEN and SYDVKM. This CDR3 comprises 15 residues. Trimming removed 6 bases from V and 3 bases from J, with 17 bases in between. CDR3 in DNA: TGTGCCAGCAGCCAACGGGACCCTTGGTACACTGAAGCTTTCTTT. Translated, it gives CASSQRDPWYTEAFF.